The rows below give T cell receptor beta chains drawn from one sample of a study of blood T cell repertoires in COVID-19. Sequencing used immunoSEQ multiplex PCR; TCRdb keeps in-frame clones, though not all of them. The sample records 100,000 or so clones, approximately 79% being singletons. The sample comprised peripheral blood. Source of these receptors: a man aged 65 to 79 with active or convalescent COVID-19. Each CDR3 is given with its conserved first and last residue. The order of the fields is J gene, clone size, V gene, D gene, CDR3 protein, CDR3 DNA. A D gene is named only where the DNA matches it firmly. The size of a clone is reported for some rows only, either as once, few or many, or as a class for expanded clones.

j_gene: TRBJ1-6
abundance: NA
v_gene: TRBV3-1/TRBV3-2
d_gene: NA
CDR3aa: CASSQESGSQRPLHF
CDR3nt: TGTGCCAGCAGCCAAGAATCTGGCAGCCAGAGGCCCCTCCACTTT

j_gene: TRBJ1-2
abundance: few
v_gene: TRBV5-6
d_gene: TRBD1
CDR3aa: CASSWGQGLINYGYTF
CDR3nt: TGTGCCAGCAGCTGGGGACAGGGACTTATTAACTATGGCTACACCTTC

j_gene: TRBJ1-3
abundance: NA
v_gene: TRBV15
d_gene: NA
CDR3aa: CATSRDRGMSGNTIYF
CDR3nt: TGTGCCACCAGCAGAGATCGGGGGATGTCTGGAAACACCATATATTTT

j_gene: TRBJ2-5
abundance: NA
v_gene: TRBV5-1
d_gene: NA
CDR3aa: CASSLGGAQETQYF
CDR3nt: TGCGCCAGCTCCTTAGGCGGGGCCCAAGAGACCCAGTACTTC

j_gene: TRBJ2-3
abundance: NA
v_gene: TRBV6-6
d_gene: TRBD2
CDR3aa: CASSVLAGGRDTQYF
CDR3nt: TGTGCCAGCAGCGTACTAGCGGGGGGACGAGATACGCAGTATTTT

j_gene: TRBJ1-2
abundance: NA
v_gene: TRBV29-1
d_gene: TRBD1
CDR3aa: CSVEDRLHGYTF
CDR3nt: TGCAGCGTTGAGGACAGGCTCCATGGCTACACCTTC

j_gene: TRBJ2-5
abundance: NA
v_gene: TRBV7-9
d_gene: TRBD1
CDR3aa: CASSLAQGVETQYF
CDR3nt: TGTGCCAGCAGCTTAGCGCAGGGGGTAGAGACCCAGTACTTC

j_gene: TRBJ1-5
abundance: NA
v_gene: TRBV9
d_gene: NA
CDR3aa: CASSAQDNSNQPQHF
CDR3nt: TGTGCCAGCAGCGCACAGGACAATAGCAATCAGCCCCAGCATTTT

j_gene: TRBJ1-1
abundance: NA
v_gene: TRBV19
d_gene: NA
CDR3aa: CASTEGWGGTTEAFF
CDR3nt: TGTGCCAGTACGGAGGGTTGGGGCGGGACGACTGAAGCTTTCTTT

j_gene: TRBJ2-7
abundance: NA
v_gene: TRBV7-2
d_gene: TRBD1
CDR3aa: CASSLDRGREQYF
CDR3nt: TGTGCCAGCAGCTTGGACAGGGGGCGCGAGCAGTACTTC

j_gene: TRBJ1-1
abundance: once
v_gene: TRBV9
d_gene: NA
CDR3aa: CASSVAGANTEAFF
CDR3nt: TGTGCCAGCAGCGTGGCAGGGGCTAACACTGAAGCTTTCTTT

j_gene: TRBJ2-7
abundance: NA
v_gene: TRBV5-1
d_gene: TRBD2
CDR3aa: CASSQNGLAGNEQYF
CDR3nt: TGCGCCAGCAGTCAAAACGGACTAGCGGGTAACGAGCAGTACTTC

j_gene: TRBJ2-1
abundance: NA
v_gene: TRBV5-6
d_gene: NA
CDR3aa: CASSLRSASSYNEQFF
CDR3nt: TGTGCCAGCAGCTTGCGGTCGGCTAGCTCCTACAATGAGCAGTTCTTC

j_gene: TRBJ1-3
abundance: NA
v_gene: TRBV5-8
d_gene: TRBD1
CDR3aa: CASSLGQGAGNTIYF
CDR3nt: TGTGCCAGCAGCTTGGGGCAGGGGGCAGGAAACACCATATATTTT

j_gene: TRBJ2-1
abundance: NA
v_gene: TRBV4-2
d_gene: TRBD2
CDR3aa: CASSQDLILAGGREQFF
CDR3nt: TGTGCCAGCAGCCAAGATCTCATTTTAGCGGGGGGGCGTGAGCAGTTCTTC

j_gene: TRBJ1-2
abundance: NA
v_gene: TRBV30
d_gene: TRBD1
CDR3aa: CALEDRGYYGYTF
CDR3nt: TGTGCCCTAGAGGACAGGGGTTACTATGGCTACACCTTC

j_gene: TRBJ2-7
abundance: NA
v_gene: TRBV6-1
d_gene: NA
CDR3aa: CASTTGRYEQYF
CDR3nt: TGTGCCAGCACTACAGGGCGATACGAGCAGTACTTC

j_gene: TRBJ1-3
abundance: once
v_gene: TRBV3-1/TRBV3-2
d_gene: TRBD1
CDR3aa: CASSQGRGLSGNTIYF
CDR3nt: TGTGCCAGCAGCCAAGGCAGGGGGCTTTCTGGAAACACCATATATTTT

j_gene: TRBJ2-7
abundance: NA
v_gene: TRBV30
d_gene: NA
CDR3aa: CAWARSAYEQYF
CDR3nt: TGTGCCTGGGCTCGGAGTGCCTACGAGCAGTACTTC

j_gene: TRBJ2-3
abundance: NA
v_gene: TRBV19
d_gene: TRBD1
CDR3aa: CASSTRTGGLGRTDTQYF
CDR3nt: TGTGCCAGTAGTACTCGGACAGGGGGCTTAGGTCGAACAGATACGCAGTATTTT

j_gene: TRBJ1-4
abundance: NA
v_gene: TRBV5-1
d_gene: TRBD1
CDR3aa: CASSMDRGPTNEKLFF
CDR3nt: TGCGCCAGCAGCATGGACAGGGGGCCTACTAATGAAAAACTGTTTTTT

j_gene: TRBJ1-2
abundance: NA
v_gene: TRBV30
d_gene: NA
CDR3aa: CAWSVPQGNNYGYTF
CDR3nt: TGTGCCTGGAGTGTACCCCAGGGGAATAACTATGGCTACACCTTC

j_gene: TRBJ1-1
abundance: NA
v_gene: TRBV6-5
d_gene: TRBD1
CDR3aa: CASSKGTDSNTEAFF
CDR3nt: TGTGCCAGCAGTAAGGGGACAGACTCGAACACTGAAGCTTTCTTT

j_gene: TRBJ1-5
abundance: NA
v_gene: TRBV2
d_gene: NA
CDR3aa: CASVLNTETQPQHF
CDR3nt: TGTGCCAGCGTACTCAATACAGAGACTCAGCCCCAGCATTTT

j_gene: TRBJ2-5
abundance: NA
v_gene: TRBV27
d_gene: NA
CDR3aa: CASSLGSDGGTQYF
CDR3nt: TGTGCCAGCAGTTTAGGCTCCGACGGCGGGACCCAGTACTTC

j_gene: TRBJ2-6
abundance: NA
v_gene: TRBV3-1/TRBV3-2
d_gene: NA
CDR3aa: CASSLTAGSGANVLTF
CDR3nt: TGTGCCAGCAGCCTAACGGCAGGCTCTGGGGCCAACGTCCTGACTTTC